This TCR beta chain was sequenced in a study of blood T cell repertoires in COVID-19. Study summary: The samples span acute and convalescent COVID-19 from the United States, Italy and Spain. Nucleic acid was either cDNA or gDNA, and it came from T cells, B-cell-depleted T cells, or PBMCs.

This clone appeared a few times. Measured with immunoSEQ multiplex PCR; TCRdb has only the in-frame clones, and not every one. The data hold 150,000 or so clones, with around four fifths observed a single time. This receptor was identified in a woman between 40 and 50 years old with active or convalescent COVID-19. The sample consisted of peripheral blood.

The CDR3 sequence is CASNPQGPGQPQHF. The CDR3 DNA follows: TGTGCCAGCAATCCACAGGGTCCGGGGCAGCCCCAGCATTTT. The J gene is TRBJ1-5, the V gene TRBV6-5, with D perhaps matching TRBD1 (6 bases). CDR3 length: 14 residues. The germline CDR1 and CDR2 sequences are MNHEY and SVGAGI. Between the trimmed V and J ends, which lost 7 bases and 7 bases, there was a span of 17 bases.